This TCR beta chain was sequenced for a study of T cell clones after liver transplantation. Broader study findings: Compared with third party-reactive sequences, donor-reactive ones declined more, independent of withdrawal success.

The data were produced by immunoSEQ multiplex PCR, yet TCRdb's version contains in-frame clones alone and is incomplete. Here the sample spans 98,000 or so clones, approximately 78% being singletons. Comments on this clone: The antigen is unknown.

The specimen comprised CD4+ T cells from blood, sampled before liver transplant. This TCR derives from a human donor who received a liver transplant.

This CDR3 is CASSMAGNSNQPQHF. For the CDR3, the DNA is TGTGCCAGTAGTATGGCAGGTAATAGCAATCAGCCCCAGCATTTT. V gene TRBV19 combines with J gene TRBJ1-5; D gene ambiguous. From germline, CDR1 is LNHDA and CDR2 SQIVND (reference sequence). The length of the CDR3 is 15 residues. Deletions cut 3 bases from V and 0 bases from J, with 9 bases between.